This entry features one TCR beta chain sequence. Antigen unknown. V was trimmed by 2 bases and J by 2 bases, leaving 9 bases between them. CDR1 LNHDA and CDR2 SQIVND come from the germline V gene (reference sequence). CDR3 length equals 14 residues. This entry belongs to a study of graft-versus-host responses after intestinal transplantation. The assay was immunoSEQ multiplex PCR, and TCRdb's table has in-frame clones only and misses some. The table has roughly 64,000 clones, more than 90% seen once. The rearrangement uses TRBV19 and TRBJ1-1; D call uncertain. This receptor was identified in a human donor who was the organ donor for an intestinal transplant. The sample in question was unstimulated CD8+ T cells sorted from spleen or lymph node cells, obtained before transplant. The CDR3 nucleotides read TGTGCCAGTAGTATATATGAAACAAACACTGAAGCTTTCTTT. It specifies CASSIYETNTEAFF.